This T cell receptor (beta chain) was captured by sequencing in a study of blood T cell repertoires in COVID-19. Study summary: T cells, B-cell-depleted T cells, or PBMCs provided the cDNA or gDNA that served as material.

Two negative PCRs, clearance, or symptom resolution were required of recovered Cohort 3 donors. The CDR3 is made up of 16 amino acids. In germline, CDR1 is ENHRY, CDR2 SYGVKD. V shed 0 bases and J 6 bases; nucleotides not matched to a gene: 5. This clone was observed a few times. The repertoire was sequenced with immunoSEQ multiplex PCR; TCRdb's copy has only in-frame clones and lacks some. The table shows around 330,000 clones, with approximately 88% occurring only once. The material sequenced was PBMCs or T cells enriched from blood (not recorded which). V is TRBV10-3 and J is TRBJ1-2; TRBD1 agrees at 12 bases. This clonotype was obtained from a woman aged 18 to 35 who had recovered from COVID-19. CDR3 sequence (DNA): TGTGCCATCAGTGAGTCTGGGGGACAGGGGGCCGATGGCTACACCTTC. Protein sequence: CAISESGGQGADGYTF.